Listed below are T cell receptor beta chains from one sample, sequenced in a study of T cell responses to AZD1222 COVID-19 vaccine. Produced via immunoSEQ multiplex PCR; TCRdb's table is partial and in-frame only. The data hold some 170,000 clones, with under 95% observed a single time. The input for sequencing was peripheral blood, taken 28 days after the second AZD1222 dose. Source of these receptors: an adult who received the AZD1222 COVID-19 vaccine. Each CDR3 is given without its conserved first and last residue.

TRBJ1-2	TRBV2	ASSGGSHYGYT
TRBJ1-2	TRBV7-9	ASSFPGTGGNYGYT
TRBJ2-3	TRBV3-1/TRBV3-2	ASSLGTKNTQY
TRBJ1-1	TRBV12-3/TRBV12-4	ASSKQESTEAF
TRBJ2-3	TRBV6-5	ASSRREGADTQY
TRBJ1-4	TRBV10-3	APRAGTLNEKLF
TRBJ1-1	TRBV5-4	ASSSGANTEAF
TRBJ1-1	TRBV5-5	ASSLWDVVNTEAF
TRBJ1-2	TRBV10-3	AISENPTRYT
TRBJ1-1	TRBV2	ASKYAGGSMNTEAF
TRBJ1-2	TRBV4-1	ASSQDWAGGYT
TRBJ1-2	TRBV5-6	ASSLGAGRQGFNGYGYT
TRBJ1-5	TRBV10-3	AISEGAGNQPQH